This entry lists 9 T cell receptor beta chains sequenced from one sample in a study of neurological immune-mediated disorders. TCRdb re-called the 5' RACE reads through MiXCR, storing one row per CDR3 protein. The sample has tens of thousands of distinct CDR3 sequences, less than 5.5% seen once. Source material: PBMCs. The receptor source for this set is a man aged 25 to 40 with multiple sclerosis.

This clonotype was recorded at least ten times. This chain joins TRBV20-1 and TRBJ2-5; no clear D gene. V was pared by 0 bases and J by 1 base, with 9 bases between. The germline gives CDR1 DFQATT, CDR2 SNEGSKA (reference sequence). The CDR3 contains 14 residues. The CDR3: CSAREFGSQETQYF. The CDR3 bases are TGCAGTGCTAGAGAGTTCGGTAGCCAAGAGACCCAGTACTTC.

This clonotype has ten or more counts. The V and J genes are TRBV7-9 and TRBJ1-5; possibly TRBD1 for D (6 bases). The germline CDR1 and CDR2 sequences are SEHNR and FQNEAQ (reference sequence). The CDR3 sequence is 17 residues long. Deletions cut 4 bases from V and 8 bases from J, with 24 bases between. The CDR3, as DNA: TGTGCCAGCAGCTCCTGGGGTCGGGGGGCGCCCGTAGAGCCCCAGCATTTT. Translation: CASSSWGRGAPVEPQHF.

This clonotype was counted a few times. The chain is built from TRBV10-2 and TRBJ2-2; no definite D call. Germline V CDR1 and CDR2: WSHSY, SAAADI. V dropped 10 bases and J dropped 8 bases, with 14 bases sitting between them. CDR3 length: 12 residues. The CDR3 bases are TGCGCCACTCACCCCCTTGGGGGGGAGCTGTTTTTT. It codes for CATHPLGGELFF.

At least ten counts were recorded for this clonotype. This sequence joins TRBV20-1 and TRBJ1-1; D may be TRBD1 (5 bases). Trimming took 6 bases from V and 4 from J, leaving 21 bases between them. The V gene's germline CDR1 is DFQATT and CDR2 SNEGSKA (reference sequence). There are 15 residues in the CDR3. The CDR3 region is CSAPSGTGTRTEAFF. Here the CDR3 DNA reads TGCAGTGCCCCCAGCGGGACTGGTACTCGCACTGAAGCTTTCTTT.

Turning to this clonotype: At one end the junction does not follow the germline gene, possibly because of a read error. This chain joins TRBV15 and TRBJ1-5, with 7 positions matching TRBD1. In germline, CDR1 is LNHNV, CDR2 YYDKDF (reference sequence). This CDR3 is built from 17 residues. CDR3 in DNA: TGTGCCGCCTCCAGGGACAGAGTTTCCCAGGGCAATCAGCCCCAGAATTTT. It translates to CAASRDRVSQGNQPQNF. Complete variable domain (other parts from reference TRBV15 and TRBJ1-5): DAMVIQNPRYQVTQFGKPVTLSCSQTLNHNVMYWYQQKSSQAPKLLFHYYDKDFNNEADTPDNFQSRRPNTSFCFLDIRSPGLGDTAMYLCAASRDRVSQGNQPQNFGDGTRLSIL.

This clonotype was observed at least ten times. The rearrangement joins TRBV7-8 to TRBJ1-2; the D gene is possibly TRBD1 (5 bases). CDR1 is SGHVS and CDR2 is FQNEAQ in the germline V gene. Deletions cut 3 bases from V and 2 bases from J, with 7 bases between. The CDR3 covers 13 residues. CDR3 sequence: CASSFGHNYGYTF. The CDR3 DNA is TGTGCCAGCAGCTTTGGACACAACTATGGCTACACCTTC.

This clonotype was counted many times. As DNA, the CDR3 is TGTGCCAGCAGCTTAGGGGAGAACACTGAAGCTTTCTTT. Protein product: CASSLGENTEAFF. V and J are TRBV7-7 and TRBJ1-1; D gene uncertain. The length of the CDR3 is 13 residues. Germline-derived CDR1 and CDR2 are SSHAT and FNYEAQ (reference sequence). The germline V and J ends were trimmed by 1 base and 1 base, with 4 bases remaining between them. Using reference TRBV7-7 and TRBJ1-1 for the parts outside the CDR3, the full variable domain is GAGVSQSPRYKVTKRGQDVTLRCDPISSHATLYWYQQALGQGPEFLTYFNYEAQPDKSGLPSDRFSAERPEGSISTLTIQRTEQRDSAMYRCASSLGENTEAFFGQGTRLTVV.

Ten or more counts support this clonotype. The V and J genes are TRBV14 and TRBJ1-5; no clear D. V lost 5 bases to trimming and J lost 8 bases, with 10 bases between them. Per germline, CDR1 SGHDN and CDR2 FVKESK. The CDR3 has 12 amino acids. Written as DNA, the CDR3 is TGTGCCAGCAGCGCCCGGGGTAAGCCCCAGCATTTT. It translates to CASSARGKPQHF.

This clonotype was counted many times. V is TRBV20-1 and J is TRBJ1-2; D is ambiguous. The CDR3 loop spans 12 amino acids. Per the germline V gene, CDR1 is DFQATT and CDR2 is SNEGSKA (reference sequence). V lost 6 bases and J 1 base, leaving 9 bases between the germline ends. The CDR3 region has the DNA TGCAGTGCCTACGGCCTTAACTATGGCTACACCTTC. Its protein is CSAYGLNYGYTF.